One and the same sample provided the 32 T cell receptor beta chains below, sequenced in a study of cytomegalovirus exposure and HLA in healthy donors. The PCR used 60 Vbeta and 13 Jbeta primers. Clones were sequenced by immunoSEQ multiplex PCR, and TCRdb holds only the in-frame ones, with some missing. The sample totals about 67,000 clones. The material sequenced was PBMCs. These receptors originate from a woman aged 25 to 45 in good health and CMV-seronegative.

The rearrangement uses TRBV30 and TRBJ2-2, with D tentatively TRBD2 (6 bases). Germline CDR1 and CDR2: GTSNPN and SVGIG (reference sequence). Trimming shortened V by 0 bases and J by 5 bases, and 22 bases separated the two germline ends. The CDR3 is 18 amino acids. The CDR3 sequence: CAWSVSLGGAAWTGELFF. DNA of the CDR3: TGTGCCTGGAGTGTTAGTCTTGGCGGGGCCGCGTGGACCGGGGAGCTGTTTTTT.

This chain joins TRBV27 and TRBJ2-7, with TRBD1 identical over 7 bases. Per germline, CDR1 MNHEY and CDR2 SMNVEV (reference sequence). CDR3 length equals 13 residues. V lost 5 bases, J lost 2 bases, and 3 bases stayed unmatched. The CDR3 DNA is TGTGCCAGCAGTACAGGGGTTACCTACGAGCAGTACTTC. As protein: CASSTGVTYEQYF.

In DNA form, the CDR3 reads TGCGCCAGCAGCTTGAGACAGGGCTCCTACGAGCAGTACTTC. As protein: CASSLRQGSYEQYF. This chain joins TRBV5-1 and TRBJ2-7; 7 bases line up with TRBD1. Germline CDR1 SGHRS, CDR2 YFSETQ. The CDR3 has 14 amino acids. V lost 1 base, J lost 0 bases, and 1 base stayed unmatched. Using reference TRBV5-1 and TRBJ2-7 for the parts outside the CDR3, the full variable domain is KAGVTQTPRYLIKTRGQQVTLSCSPISGHRSVSWYQQTPGQGLQFLFEYFSETQRNKGNFPGRFSGRQFSNSRSEMNVSTLELGDSALYLCASSLRQGSYEQYFGPGTRLTVT.

The V and J genes are TRBV27 and TRBJ2-7; TRBD1 might be the D (6 bases). Germline V lookup: CDR1 MNHEY, CDR2 SMNVEV (reference sequence). The length of the CDR3 is 14 residues. V was cut by 6 bases and J by 2 bases, with 14 bases left in between. The CDR3 spells CASRPGQPAYEQYF. In DNA form, the CDR3 reads TGTGCCAGCAGGCCGGGACAACCTGCCTACGAGCAGTACTTC.

This chain uses TRBV7-8 with TRBJ2-1; 13 nucleotides line up with TRBD2. The length of the CDR3 is 17 residues. Unmatched junction bases numbered 6, after V lost 5 bases and J lost 2 bases. The germline gives CDR1 SGHVS, CDR2 FQNEAQ. CDR3 nucleotide sequence: TGTGCCAGCAGCCTGGGGACTAGCGGGGCTACCTACAATGAGCAGTTCTTC. Translation gives CASSLGTSGATYNEQFF.

The V and J genes are TRBV9 and TRBJ1-1; no clear D. The CDR3 sequence is 15 residues long. Trimming stripped 4 bases from V and 10 bases from J, with 23 bases between. The V gene's germline CDR1 is SGDLS and CDR2 YYNGEE. The CDR3 region has the DNA TGTGCCAGCAGCCCCCCCCGGAGTCTTAAGTCGGGAGCTTTCTTT. Protein: CASSPPRSLKSGAFF.

This rearrangement joins TRBV4-1 to TRBJ2-7; no firm D call. V was pared by 4 bases and J by 2 bases, with 12 bases between. CDR1 MGHRA and CDR2 YSYEKL come from the germline V gene. This CDR3 contains 14 residues. The CDR3 is CASSRPTAAYEQYF. CDR3 coding DNA: TGCGCCAGCAGCCGTCCAACAGCCGCCTACGAGCAGTACTTC.

V is TRBV9 and J is TRBJ1-2; TRBD1 matches 9 bases. CDR1 and CDR2 from the germline V gene are SGDLS and YYNGEE. This CDR3 is 15 amino acids long. With V trimmed by 4 bases and J by 7 bases, 11 bases remained unmatched. The CDR3 spells CASSPTGTGFSGYTF. CDR3 coding DNA: TGTGCCAGCAGCCCTACCGGGACAGGGTTTAGTGGCTACACCTTC. Using reference TRBV9 and TRBJ1-2 for the parts outside the CDR3, the full variable domain is DSGVTQTPKHLITATGQRVTLRCSPRSGDLSVYWYQQSLDQGLQFLIQYYNGEERAKGNILERFSAQQFPDLHSELNLSSLELGDSALYFCASSPTGTGFSGYTFGSGTRLTVV.

J is TRBJ1-4 and V is TRBV9; no firm D call. The germline V and J ends were trimmed by 3 bases and 5 bases, with 8 bases remaining between them. The germline CDR1 and CDR2 sequences are SGDLS and YYNGEE. The CDR3 consists of 13 residues. The DNA of the CDR3 is TGTGCCAGCAGCGCGTCGGGGAATGAAAAACTGTTTTTT. This encodes CASSASGNEKLFF.

The chain recombines TRBV28 with TRBJ1-5; 8 bases are a match to TRBD1. CDR3 length equals 15 residues. The V gene's germline CDR1 is MDHEN and CDR2 SYDVKM. J lost 3 bases, V lost 3 bases, and 4 bases had no gene match. Written as DNA, the CDR3 is TGTGCCAGCAGTTTTAAGGACAGGGTCAATCAGCCCCAGCATTTT. Translating gives CASSFKDRVNQPQHF.

The V call is TRBV11-2, the J call TRBJ1-2, with 7 bases that match TRBD1. V shed 5 bases, J shed 7 bases, and the junction held 10 bases outside the gene matches. Germline CDR1 reads SGHAT; CDR2 reads FQNNGV. The CDR3 is made up of 14 amino acids. The DNA for the CDR3 is TGTGCCAGCAGCCCCCAGGAGGGGGCCGGTGGCTACACCTTC. Its protein is CASSPQEGAGGYTF.

The V and J genes are TRBV6-5 and TRBJ1-2; tentative D call: TRBD1 (6 bases). Trimming stripped 6 bases from V and 10 bases from J, with 15 bases between. This CDR3 has 12 amino acids. Per germline, CDR1 MNHEY and CDR2 SVGAGI. CDR3 DNA: TGTGCCAGCAGGTCTCATCAGGGGAACTACACCTTC. Translation gives CASRSHQGNYTF.

This chain links TRBV6-5 with TRBJ2-7; TRBD1 is a possible D gene (6 bases). The CDR3 sequence is 15 residues long. Trimming cost V 0 bases and J 0 bases, with 9 bases left between them. Germline V CDR1 and CDR2: MNHEY, SVGAGI. CDR3 amino acids: CASSYSQGPSYEQYF. CDR3 DNA sequence: TGTGCCAGCAGTTACTCCCAGGGGCCCTCCTACGAGCAGTACTTC.

The chain has TRBV6-5 and TRBJ2-7; D is possibly TRBD2 (5 bases). This CDR3 contains 12 residues. In germline, CDR1 is MNHEY, CDR2 SVGAGI. V lost 7 bases and J 3 bases, leaving 10 bases between the germline ends. CDR3: CASTSRDYEQYF. The DNA for the CDR3 is TGTGCCAGCACCTCGAGGGACTACGAGCAGTACTTC.

This rearrangement joins TRBV5-1 to TRBJ2-1; D might be TRBD2 (5 bases). CDR3 length: 13 amino acids. Germline V gene lookup returns CDR1 SGHRS and CDR2 YFSETQ. The ends were cut back, 5 bases at V and 8 bases at J, with 14 bases in the middle. CDR3 nucleotides: TGCGCCAGCAGTTCCACCGAGGGAGATGAGCAGTTCTTC. This codes for CASSSTEGDEQFF.

This sequence joins TRBV9 and TRBJ2-7; a weak D match, TRBD1 (6 bases). Trimming took 3 bases from V and 4 from J, leaving 14 bases between them. CDR1 and CDR2 (germline): SGDLS, YYNGEE. This CDR3 has 14 amino acids. In nucleotides, the CDR3 is TGTGCCAGCAGCGGAGGACAGACAGGTTACGAGCAGTACTTC. It encodes CASSGGQTGYEQYF.

The chain uses TRBV27 and TRBJ2-3, with D perhaps TRBD2 (7 bases). Between the trimmed V and J ends, which lost 4 bases and 6 bases, there was a span of 17 bases. The germline V gene has CDR1 MNHEY and CDR2 SMNVEV (reference sequence). CDR3 length: 15 residues. CDR3 nucleotides: TGTGCCAGCAGTTCTCCGGGGGGCCCTGGGGATACGCAGTATTTT. This gives the protein CASSSPGGPGDTQYF.

The chain combines TRBV15 with TRBJ1-1, with a tentative D call TRBD1 (5 bases). The CDR3 extends over 15 amino acids. Germline V gene sequence: CDR1 LNHNV, CDR2 YYDKDF (reference sequence). V was cut by 2 bases and J by 2 bases, with 12 bases left in between. The CDR3 DNA reads TGTGCCACCAGCAGACAGTCCACAGGTAACACTGAAGCTTTCTTT. As protein: CATSRQSTGNTEAFF.

The chain joins TRBV7-9 to TRBJ2-7; 7 nucleotides match TRBD1. V lost 2 bases to trimming and J lost 9 bases; unmatched junction nucleotides: 10. Germline V gene data show CDR1 as SEHNR and CDR2 as FQNEAQ (reference sequence). CDR3 length equals 14 residues. CDR3 loop: CASSLLAGGLGQYF. CDR3 nucleotides: TGTGCCAGCAGCTTATTGGCAGGGGGATTAGGGCAGTACTTC.

The CDR3 DNA sequence: TGTGCCAGCAGTCCGGAGACCTCTGGGGCCAACGTCCTGACTTTC. It translates to CASSPETSGANVLTF. The V gene is TRBV6-5, the J gene TRBJ2-6; D is uncertain. CDR1 and CDR2 (germline): MNHEY, SVGAGI. V was shortened by 5 bases and J by 0 bases, with 8 bases between the two germline ends. The CDR3 is 15 residues long.

The chain links TRBV10-2 to TRBJ1-1; D may be TRBD1 (5 bases). Per the germline V gene, CDR1 is WSHSY and CDR2 is SAAADI. This CDR3 comprises 13 residues. The V end was cut by 3 bases, the J end by 5 bases, with 10 bases between. CDR3 DNA sequence: TGCGCCAGCAGTGACCAGGGTCGAACTGAAGCTTTCTTT. Translating it yields CASSDQGRTEAFF.

The chain links TRBV4-1 to TRBJ2-2; D unclear. The CDR3 has 13 amino acids. Trimming cost V 3 bases and J 7 bases, with 9 bases left between them. CDR1 is MGHRA and CDR2 is YSYEKL in the germline V gene. The CDR3 sequence: CASSQAYSGELFF. The CDR3 bases are TGCGCCAGCAGCCAGGCTTACAGCGGGGAGCTGTTTTTT.

The chain couples TRBV7-9 to TRBJ1-2; D uncertain. Per germline, CDR1 SEHNR and CDR2 FQNEAQ (reference sequence). Trimming took off 1 base at V and 8 bases at J, with 8 bases between the two ends. The CDR3 loop spans 12 amino acids. CDR3 in amino acids: CASSLDYSGYTF. As DNA, the CDR3 is TGTGCCAGCAGCTTAGACTACTCCGGCTACACCTTC.

The chain combines TRBV18 with TRBJ2-7; 12 bases map to TRBD2. Per the germline V gene, CDR1 is KGHSH and CDR2 is LQKENI. The CDR3 consists of 20 residues. After removal of 3 bases from V and 5 bases from J, the junction contained 20 bases not matched to a gene. CDR3 sequence (DNA): TGTGCCAGCTCACCTCTATTACCTAGCGGGAGGGCCGCAGGTGGAGACGAGCAGTACTTC. Amino acids: CASSPLLPSGRAAGGDEQYF. The variable domain in full, completed from reference TRBV18 and TRBJ2-7, reads NAGVMQNPRHLVRRRGQEARLRCSPMKGHSHVYWYRQLPEEGLKFMVYLQKENIIDESGMPKERFSAEFPKEGPSILRIQQVVRGDSAAYFCASSPLLPSGRAAGGDEQYFGPGTRLTVT.

Points on this clone: The sample holds other DNA sequences that translate to the same CDR3. The CDR3 DNA reads TGCGCCAGCAGCTTACAAGGGGCCTACAATGAGCAGTTCTTC. This translates into CASSLQGAYNEQFF. The V call is TRBV5-1, the J call TRBJ2-1, with a tentative D call TRBD1 (5 bases). Trimming took off 2 bases at V and 2 bases at J, with 8 bases between the two ends. The germline V gene encodes CDR1 SGHRS and CDR2 YFSETQ. The CDR3 spans 14 residues.

The V gene is TRBV7-6, the J gene TRBJ2-7, with 9 nucleotides matching TRBD2. Per germline, CDR1 SGHVS and CDR2 FNYEAQ. CDR3 length equals 15 residues. V shed 2 bases and J 2 bases; nucleotides not matched to a gene: 4. Here the CDR3 DNA reads TGTGCCAGCAGCTTAAGGGCTAGCGGGGCCTACGAGCAGTACTTC. Its translation is CASSLRASGAYEQYF.

Note on this clone: The germline gene is not matched at one end of the junction; a read error may be the cause. The chain employs TRBV7-7 and TRBJ2-7; TRBD2 agrees at 14 bases. This CDR3 contains 15 residues. CDR1 is SSHAT and CDR2 is FNYEAQ in the germline V gene (reference sequence). The CDR3 DNA follows: TGTGCTAGCAGCCCGACTAGCGGGAGGGCCAACGAGCAGTACTTC. Translating gives CASSPTSGRANEQYF.

The chain combines TRBV7-2 with TRBJ2-7; maybe TRBD2 (6 bases). Germline values: CDR1 SGHTA, CDR2 FQGNSA. This CDR3 spans 14 amino acids. V lost 6 bases, J lost 2 bases, and 14 bases lay in between. The CDR3 coding sequence is TGTGCCAGCAGAGCACAGGCGGGACCCTACGAGCAGTACTTC. This codes for CASRAQAGPYEQYF.

V gene TRBV18 combines with J gene TRBJ1-2; tentatively, D is TRBD1 (5 bases). V dropped 0 bases and J dropped 0 bases, with 14 bases sitting between them. CDR3 length: 17 residues. Germline V gene data show CDR1 as KGHSH and CDR2 as LQKENI. The CDR3 loop is CASSPPVRALTNYGYTF. The CDR3 DNA reads as TGTGCCAGCTCACCACCTGTCAGGGCCCTAACTAACTATGGCTACACCTTC.

The chain recombines TRBV9 with TRBJ2-4; D gene uncertain. Trimming left V 0 bases short and J 7 bases short, with 11 bases between. CDR1 and CDR2 from the germline V gene are SGDLS and YYNGEE. This CDR3 contains 14 residues. The CDR3: CASSVGEAPNIQYF. Written as DNA, the CDR3 is TGTGCCAGCAGCGTAGGTGAGGCACCTAACATTCAGTACTTC.

The J gene is TRBJ2-7, the V gene TRBV6-5; 11 nucleotides agree with TRBD2. There are 15 residues in the CDR3. From germline, CDR1 is MNHEY and CDR2 SVGAGI. The junction had 6 bases not matched to a gene; V was cut back by 5 bases and J by 3 bases. The CDR3 is CASSTLAGENYEQYF. The CDR3 region has the DNA TGTGCCAGCAGTACACTAGCGGGAGAAAACTACGAGCAGTACTTC.

The chain employs TRBV25-1 and TRBJ1-2; TRBD1 might be the D (6 bases). Germline CDR1 MGHDK, CDR2 SYGVNS. Trimming removed 4 bases at V and 4 bases at J, with 16 bases between. The CDR3 has 15 residues. The CDR3 region has the DNA TGTGCCAGCAGTGCCGCGGGGGCCGGGATCTATGGCTACACCTTC. Amino acid sequence: CASSAAGAGIYGYTF.